This T cell receptor (beta chain) was identified in a study of Ad26.COV2.S vaccination and SARS-CoV-2 variants. Germline CDR1 reads WSHSY; CDR2 reads SAAADI. V dropped 5 bases and J dropped 11 bases, with 28 bases sitting between them. This CDR3 is built from 17 residues. This clone was recorded once. Profiling relied on immunoSEQ multiplex PCR, and the TCRdb table lists in-frame clones only, not all of them. The table records 350,000 to 450,000 clones, about 90% of them present only once. The rearrangement joins TRBV10-2 to TRBJ2-1; D is undetermined. The sequence came from a human donor who had recovered from COVID-19. Sequences were derived from peripheral blood, sampled after recovery from COVID-19. CDR3 coding DNA: TGCGCCAGCAGTTTGTCCGGCCGGACGCCTAGTGAAACGCAGCAGTTCTTC. Translated, it gives CASSLSGRTPSETQQFF.